The text below deals with one T cell receptor beta chain. The record originates from a study of OX40 agonist ivuxolimab in advanced cancers. Trimming pared 0 bases from V and 0 bases from J, leaving 5 bases between. The CDR3 is 15 amino acids. The germline CDR1 and CDR2 sequences are MGHRA and YSYEKL. The assay was immunoSEQ multiplex PCR, and TCRdb's table has in-frame clones only and misses some. This sample has approximately 80,000 clones, with about nine tenths found just once. The chain has TRBV4-1 and TRBJ1-4; no reliable D call. Sequenced material: CD4+ or CD8+ T cells sorted from blood, taken in a trial of the OX40 agonist ivuxolimab. The TCR sequence derives from an adult with an advanced solid tumor such as melanoma, head and neck, liver or kidney cancer. The CDR3 is CASSQDRSTNEKLFF. The CDR3 DNA sequence: TGCGCCAGCAGCCAAGATAGGTCAACTAATGAAAAACTGTTTTTT.